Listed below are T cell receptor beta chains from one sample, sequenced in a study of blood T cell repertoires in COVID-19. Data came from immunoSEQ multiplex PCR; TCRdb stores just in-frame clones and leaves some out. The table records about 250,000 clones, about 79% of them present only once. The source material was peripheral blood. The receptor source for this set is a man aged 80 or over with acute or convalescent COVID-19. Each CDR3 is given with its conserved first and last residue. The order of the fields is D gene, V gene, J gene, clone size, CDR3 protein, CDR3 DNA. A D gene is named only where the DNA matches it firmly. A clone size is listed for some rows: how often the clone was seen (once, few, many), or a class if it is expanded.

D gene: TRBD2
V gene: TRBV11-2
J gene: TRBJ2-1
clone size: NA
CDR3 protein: CASSGGLAGGSEQFF
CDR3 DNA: TGTGCCAGCAGCGGAGGACTAGCGGGAGGTAGTGAGCAGTTCTTC

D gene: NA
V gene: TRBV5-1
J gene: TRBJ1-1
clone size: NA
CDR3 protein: CASSFRTVNTEAFF
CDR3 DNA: TGCGCCAGCAGCTTCCGGACAGTGAACACTGAAGCTTTCTTT

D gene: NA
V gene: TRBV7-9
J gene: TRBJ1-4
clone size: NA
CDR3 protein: CASSFHSRGEKLFF
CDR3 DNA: TGTGCCAGCAGCTTCCACTCCAGGGGTGAAAAACTGTTTTTT

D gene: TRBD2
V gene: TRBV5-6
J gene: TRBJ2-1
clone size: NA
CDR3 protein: CASSPGLAAGEQFF
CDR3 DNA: TGTGCCAGCAGCCCGGGACTAGCGGCGGGTGAGCAGTTCTTC

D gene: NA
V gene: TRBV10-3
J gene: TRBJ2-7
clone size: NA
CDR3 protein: CAISESVGLPEQYF
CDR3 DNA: TGTGCCATCAGTGAGTCGGTCGGGTTACCCGAGCAGTACTTC

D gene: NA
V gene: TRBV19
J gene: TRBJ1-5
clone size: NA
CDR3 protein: CVVMDTSSGAQHF
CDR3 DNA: TGTGTCGTAATGGACACTTCATCGGGGGCCCAGCATTTT

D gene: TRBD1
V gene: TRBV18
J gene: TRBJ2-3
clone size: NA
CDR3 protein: CASSSDREVGAQYF
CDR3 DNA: TGTGCCAGCTCATCGGACAGGGAGGTAGGGGCGCAGTATTTT

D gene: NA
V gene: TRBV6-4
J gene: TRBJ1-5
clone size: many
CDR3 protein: CASSPEGLFNQPQHF
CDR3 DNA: TGTGCCAGCAGCCCCGAGGGACTATTCAATCAGCCCCAGCATTTT

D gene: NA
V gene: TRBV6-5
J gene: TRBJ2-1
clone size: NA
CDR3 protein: CASSFLGGTYNEQFF
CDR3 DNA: TGTGCCAGCAGTTTCTTGGGCGGGACCTACAATGAGCAGTTCTTC

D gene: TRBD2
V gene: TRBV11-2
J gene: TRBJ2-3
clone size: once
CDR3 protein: CASSQGRNRGGVLDTQYF
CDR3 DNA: TGTGCCAGCAGCCAGGGGAGAAATCGCGGGGGGGTATTGGATACGCAGTATTTT

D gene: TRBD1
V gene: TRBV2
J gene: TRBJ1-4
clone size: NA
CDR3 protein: CASSQRTGGNEKLFF
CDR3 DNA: TGTGCCAGCAGCCAGAGGACAGGTGGTAATGAAAAACTGTTTTTT

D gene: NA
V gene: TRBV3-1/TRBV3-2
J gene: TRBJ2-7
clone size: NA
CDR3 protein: CASSQFSRGERSSYEQYF
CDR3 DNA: TGTGCCAGCAGCCAATTTAGCAGGGGCGAGAGGAGCTCCTACGAGCAGTACTTC

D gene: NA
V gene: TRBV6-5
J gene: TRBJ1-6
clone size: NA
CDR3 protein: CASSYSREIESPLHF
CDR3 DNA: TGTGCCAGCAGTTACTCCCGGGAGATTGAGTCACCCCTCCACTTT

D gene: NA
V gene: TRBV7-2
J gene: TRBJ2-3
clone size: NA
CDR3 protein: CASSLGPVTDTQYF
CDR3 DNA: TGTGCCAGCAGCTTAGGGCCTGTAACAGATACGCAGTATTTT

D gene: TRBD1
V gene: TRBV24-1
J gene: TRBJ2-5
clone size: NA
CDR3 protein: CATSVGTGGTQYF
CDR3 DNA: TGTGCCACCAGTGTTGGGACAGGGGGAACCCAGTACTTC

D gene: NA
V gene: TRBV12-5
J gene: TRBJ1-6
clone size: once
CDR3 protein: CASGFLLPLHF
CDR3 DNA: TGTGCTAGTGGTTTCCTTCTGCCCCTCCACTTT

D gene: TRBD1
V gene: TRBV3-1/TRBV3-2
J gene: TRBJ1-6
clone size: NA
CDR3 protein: CASSQDLTGVKSPLHF
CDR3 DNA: TGTGCCAGCAGCCAAGATCTGACAGGGGTCAAGTCACCCCTCCACTTT